The rows below give T cell receptor beta chains drawn from one sample of a study of cytotoxic CD8 clonotypes in ibrutinib-treated CLL. Only in-frame clones appear in the TCRdb table, and some are missing; sequencing was by immunoSEQ multiplex PCR. The sample gives roughly 150,000 clones, about 70% of which show up once; 4.5% to 6% is in the top ten. Sequenced material: PBMCs, taken after 24 months of ibrutinib treatment. The receptors come from a human donor with chronic lymphocytic leukemia. The CDR3 runs from the conserved cysteine through the conserved F or W. Each record gives: V gene, D gene, clone size, J gene, CDR3 protein, CDR3 DNA. D genes are given only for firm matches. Only some rows state a clone size, as once, few, many or a class for expanded clones.

TRBV2,TRBD2,few,TRBJ2-2,CASSEWGGTGELFF,TGTGCCAGCAGTGAGTGGGGGGGAACCGGGGAGCTGTTTTTT
TRBV5-1,TRBD1,.,TRBJ2-2,CASRDRSTGELFF,TGCGCCAGCAGGGACAGGAGCACCGGGGAGCTGTTTTTT
TRBV7-9,.,.,TRBJ2-3,CASSPPATDTQYF,TGTGCCAGCAGCCCTCCGGCCACAGATACGCAGTATTTT
TRBV7-9,TRBD2,.,TRBJ2-7,CASSPGLAGRYEQYF,TGTGCCAGCAGCCCCGGACTAGCGGGAAGGTACGAGCAGTACTTC
TRBV7-3,TRBD1,.,TRBJ1-4,CASRRDRATPTNEKLFF,TGTGCCAGCAGGAGGGACAGGGCCACGCCAACTAATGAAAAACTGTTTTTT
TRBV10-3,.,.,TRBJ2-7,CAISEWPYEQYF,TGTGCCATCAGTGAGTGGCCGTACGAGCAGTACTTC
TRBV5-1,TRBD2,.,TRBJ2-3,CASSLPGTSGGDTQYF,TGCGCCAGCAGCTTGCCCGGGACTAGCGGGGGGGATACGCAGTATTTT
TRBV30,.,few,TRBJ1-2,CAWSVENRAYYGYTF,TGTGCCTGGAGCGTGGAGAACAGGGCCTACTATGGCTACACCTTC
TRBV6-1,.,few,TRBJ1-1,CASSERGTLNTEAFF,TGTGCCAGCAGTGAGAGGGGGACTTTGAACACTGAAGCTTTCTTT
TRBV5-1,.,.,TRBJ2-3,CASSLTGTGLLAGSTDTQYF,TGCGCCAGCAGCTTGACCGGGACCGGGCTGTTGGCGGGTAGCACAGATACGCAGTATTTT
TRBV25-1,TRBD1,.,TRBJ2-2,CASSPTGTGRTGELFF,TGTGCCAGCAGTCCTACGGGGACAGGGAGGACCGGGGAGCTGTTTTTT
TRBV2,.,.,TRBJ1-5,CASSQDSLSNQPQHF,TGTGCCAGCAGCCAGGACAGCCTTTCAAATCAGCCCCAGCATTTT
TRBV11-2,.,many,TRBJ1-5,CASSLGTGQPQHF,TGTGCCAGCAGCCTAGGGACGGGCCAGCCCCAGCATTTT
TRBV6-1,.,.,TRBJ1-5,CASNLRDGYNQPQHF,TGTGCCAGCAACCTCCGGGACGGCTACAATCAGCCCCAGCATTTT
TRBV18,.,few,TRBJ1-2,CASSPRVEGYGYTF,TGTGCCAGCTCACCCAGGGTAGAGGGCTATGGCTACACCTTC
TRBV10-3,TRBD1,.,TRBJ2-7,CAIRTGTGGYEQYF,TGTGCCATCAGGACCGGGACAGGGGGCTACGAGCAGTACTTC
TRBV30,TRBD1,many,TRBJ1-5,CAWSTTGEGQPQHF,TGTGCCTGGAGCACCACAGGGGAGGGTCAGCCCCAGCATTTT
TRBV5-1,.,.,TRBJ2-3,CASSLGFQGDTQYF,TGCGCCAGCAGCTTGGGGTTCCAGGGAGATACGCAGTATTTT
TRBV6-6,.,.,TRBJ2-2,CASGAANTGELFF,TGTGCCAGCGGGGCAGCGAACACCGGGGAGCTGTTTTTT
TRBV4-3,.,.,TRBJ1-2,CASSPAWGRGYTF,TGCGCCAGCAGCCCCGCCTGGGGTAGGGGCTACACCTTC
TRBV7-3,TRBD2,.,TRBJ2-1,CASSSRLAGANEQFF,TGTGCCAGCAGCTCCAGACTAGCGGGGGCGAATGAGCAGTTCTTC
TRBV4-3,.,.,TRBJ2-3,CASSQVASGTQDTQYF,TGCGCCAGCAGCCAAGTGGCCAGCGGAACCCAAGATACGCAGTATTTT
TRBV6-5,TRBD1,.,TRBJ2-1,CASSRLQGRDEQFF,TGTGCCAGCAGTCGGTTACAGGGGCGCGATGAGCAGTTCTTC
TRBV28,TRBD1,.,TRBJ2-7,CASSLWDRALEQYF,TGTGCCAGCAGTTTATGGGACAGGGCTTTGGAGCAGTACTTC
TRBV6-6,.,.,TRBJ2-6,CASSYAQEEANVLTF,TGTGCCAGCAGTTACGCCCAGGAGGAGGCCAACGTCCTGACTTTC
TRBV5-1,.,few,TRBJ1-4,CASSVITNEKLFF,TGCGCCAGCAGTGTCATAACTAATGAAAAACTGTTTTTT
TRBV28,.,once,TRBJ1-2,CASTPVWGRDWGGYGYTF,TGTGCCAGCACCCCAGTCTGGGGCAGGGACTGGGGTGGCTATGGCTACACCTTC
TRBV10-3,.,.,TRBJ2-3,CAISVMVGTYGADTQYF,TGTGCCATCAGTGTCATGGTTGGGACATATGGGGCAGATACGCAGTATTTT
TRBV7-3,TRBD2,few,TRBJ2-1,CASSQGLAGGEQFF,TGTGCCAGCAGCCAGGGGCTAGCGGGGGGTGAGCAGTTCTTC
TRBV6-6,TRBD1,.,TRBJ1-1,CASTPQGGGAEAFF,TGTGCCAGCACCCCACAGGGGGGAGGGGCTGAAGCTTTCTTT
TRBV14,.,.,TRBJ1-2,CASSPGQTYGYTF,TGTGCCAGCAGCCCCGGACAGACCTATGGCTACACCTTC
TRBV6-5,.,.,TRBJ2-7,CASTRGGPGSEQYF,TGTGCCAGCACCAGGGGAGGGCCTGGGTCCGAGCAGTACTTC
TRBV18,.,.,TRBJ2-2,CASSPLGGGTGELFF,TGTGCCAGCTCACCGTTGGGAGGCGGCACCGGGGAGCTGTTTTTT
TRBV28,.,.,TRBJ2-1,CASSLPNNEQFF,TGTGCCAGCAGTTTACCCAACAATGAGCAGTTCTTC
TRBV18,.,once,TRBJ2-5,CASSPGGRQETQYF,TGTGCCAGCTCACCGGGGGGGCGCCAAGAGACCCAGTACTTC
TRBV19,.,medium-sized,TRBJ2-1,CASSIVSDNEQFF,TGTGCCAGTAGTATAGTGAGCGACAATGAGCAGTTCTTC
TRBV5-6,TRBD1,.,TRBJ1-5,CASSLQGGPNQPQHF,TGTGCCAGCAGCTTGCAGGGGGGCCCAAATCAGCCCCAGCATTTT
TRBV30,.,.,TRBJ1-2,CAWSPGALGYGYTF,TGTGCCTGGAGCCCCGGGGCCCTTGGCTATGGCTACACCTTC
TRBV11-2,TRBD2,once,TRBJ2-3,CASSLGTSGVVTQYF,TGTGCCAGCAGCTTAGGGACTAGCGGGGTTGTTACGCAGTATTTT
TRBV4-3,TRBD1,.,TRBJ1-2,CASSQDLRTGDIPNYGYTF,TGCGCCAGCAGCCAAGACCTCCGGACAGGGGACATCCCTAACTATGGCTACACCTTC
TRBV11-2,.,once,TRBJ1-2,CASTTSGLFNYGYTF,TGTGCCAGCACGACCTCGGGTCTTTTTAACTATGGCTACACCTTC
TRBV2,.,.,TRBJ1-2,CASSGQNYGYTF,TGTGCCAGCAGTGGACAGAACTATGGCTACACCTTC
TRBV28,.,.,TRBJ1-4,CASSLTTVVEKLFF,TGTGCCAGCAGCCTGACTACCGTGGTTGAAAAACTGTTTTTT
TRBV7-9,.,.,TRBJ2-1,CASSLWVSSWDNEQFF,TGTGCCAGCAGCTTATGGGTTTCTAGTTGGGACAATGAGCAGTTCTTC
TRBV29-1,.,.,TRBJ2-1,CSVGANNEQFF,TGCAGCGTTGGAGCCAACAATGAGCAGTTCTTC
TRBV12-2,.,once,TRBJ2-7,CASRCRDSLNPPSYEQYF,TGTGCAAGTCGCTGTCGGGACAGCCTAAATCCCCCCTCCTACGAGCAGTACTTC
TRBV25-1,.,.,TRBJ2-7,CASTKNGGHQYEQYF,TGTGCCAGCACCAAAAACGGGGGTCACCAATACGAGCAGTACTTC
TRBV28,.,few,TRBJ2-5,CASSTPGSAQETQYF,TGTGCCAGCAGTACCCCGGGTAGCGCCCAAGAGACCCAGTACTTC
TRBV13,TRBD1,.,TRBJ2-1,CASSRRQGSYNEQFF,TGTGCCAGCAGCCGCAGACAGGGGTCATACAATGAGCAGTTCTTC
TRBV27,TRBD2,few,TRBJ2-2,CASRPGGSGTGELFF,TGTGCCAGCAGACCGGGGGGGTCGGGCACCGGGGAGCTGTTTTTT
TRBV7-9,.,.,TRBJ1-2,CASNPKPEQSRNYGYTF,TGTGCCAGCAACCCAAAACCCGAACAAAGCCGCAACTATGGCTACACCTTC
TRBV9,.,.,TRBJ1-1,CASSVTGFGTEAFF,TGTGCCAGCAGCGTAACCGGTTTTGGCACTGAAGCTTTCTTT
TRBV2,TRBD2,once,TRBJ2-5,CASSGRAGGAGAQYF,TGTGCCAGCAGTGGGCGAGCGGGGGGCGCCGGGGCCCAGTACTTC
TRBV27,.,.,TRBJ2-5,CASSRAGETQYF,TGTGCCAGCAGCCGGGCCGGGGAGACCCAGTACTTC
TRBV15,TRBD2,.,TRBJ2-3,CATSGTSWRPDTQYF,TGTGCCACCAGCGGGACTAGTTGGCGGCCAGATACGCAGTATTTT
TRBV9,.,.,TRBJ1-4,CASSVGNRGLATNEKLFF,TGTGCCAGCAGCGTAGGGAACCGGGGGCTTGCAACTAATGAAAAACTGTTTTTT
TRBV20-1,.,.,TRBJ2-5,CSATQETQYF,TGCAGTGCTACGCAAGAGACCCAGTACTTC
TRBV18,.,.,TRBJ1-2,CASSPPGGVYGYTF,TGTGCCAGCTCACCACCGGGGGGAGTCTATGGCTACACCTTC
TRBV19,TRBD2,many,TRBJ2-5,CASSAAGGHPQETQYF,TGTGCCAGTAGTGCTGCGGGGGGACACCCCCAAGAGACCCAGTACTTC